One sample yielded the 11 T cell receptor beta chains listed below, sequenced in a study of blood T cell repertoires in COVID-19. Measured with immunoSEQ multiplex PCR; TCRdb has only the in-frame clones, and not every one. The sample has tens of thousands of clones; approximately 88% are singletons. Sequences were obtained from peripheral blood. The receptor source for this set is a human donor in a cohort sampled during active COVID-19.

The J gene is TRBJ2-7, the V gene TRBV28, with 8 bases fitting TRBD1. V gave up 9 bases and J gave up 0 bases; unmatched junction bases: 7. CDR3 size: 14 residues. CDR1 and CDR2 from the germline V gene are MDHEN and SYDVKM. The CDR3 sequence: CASDRQGHSYEQYF. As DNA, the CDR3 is TGTGCCAGTGACCGACAGGGGCACTCCTACGAGCAGTACTTC.

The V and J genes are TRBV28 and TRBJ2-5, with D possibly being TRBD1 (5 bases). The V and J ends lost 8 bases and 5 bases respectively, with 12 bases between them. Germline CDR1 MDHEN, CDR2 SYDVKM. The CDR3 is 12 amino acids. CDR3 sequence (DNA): TGTGCCAGCGGCTTCTACAGGGAGACCCAGTACTTC. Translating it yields CASGFYRETQYF.

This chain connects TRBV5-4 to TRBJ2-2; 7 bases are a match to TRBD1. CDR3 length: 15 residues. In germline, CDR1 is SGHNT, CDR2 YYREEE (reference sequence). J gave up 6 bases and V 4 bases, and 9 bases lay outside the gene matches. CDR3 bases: TGTGCCAGCAGCACTCAGGACAGGTCCTCCGGGGAGCTGTTTTTT. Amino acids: CASSTQDRSSGELFF. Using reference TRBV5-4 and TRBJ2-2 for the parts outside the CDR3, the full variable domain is ETGVTQSPTHLIKTRGQQVTLRCSSQSGHNTVSWYQQALGQGPQFIFQYYREEENGRGNFPPRFSGLQFPNYSSELNVNALELDDSALYLCASSTQDRSSGELFFGEGSRLTVL.

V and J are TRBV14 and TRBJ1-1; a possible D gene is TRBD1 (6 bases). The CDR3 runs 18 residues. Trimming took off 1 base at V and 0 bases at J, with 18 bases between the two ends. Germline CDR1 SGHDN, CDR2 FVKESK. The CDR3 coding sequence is TGTGCCAGCAGCCAAGTTGGAGGTACAGGGCTTATGAACACTGAAGCTTTCTTT. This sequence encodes CASSQVGGTGLMNTEAFF.

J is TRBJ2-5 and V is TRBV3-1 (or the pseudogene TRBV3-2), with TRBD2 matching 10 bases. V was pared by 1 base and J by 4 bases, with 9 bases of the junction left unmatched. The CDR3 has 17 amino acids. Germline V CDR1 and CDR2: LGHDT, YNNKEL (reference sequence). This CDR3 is CASSQVSSGRWGETQYF. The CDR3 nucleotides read TGTGCCAGCAGCCAAGTGTCTAGCGGGAGATGGGGAGAGACCCAGTACTTC.

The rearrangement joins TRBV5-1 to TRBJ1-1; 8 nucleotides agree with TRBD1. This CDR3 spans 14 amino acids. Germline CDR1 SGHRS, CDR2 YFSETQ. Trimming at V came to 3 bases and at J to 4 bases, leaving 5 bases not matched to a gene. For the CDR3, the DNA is TGCGCCAGCAGCTCTACTGACAGGGGCACTGAAGCTTTCTTT. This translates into CASSSTDRGTEAFF.

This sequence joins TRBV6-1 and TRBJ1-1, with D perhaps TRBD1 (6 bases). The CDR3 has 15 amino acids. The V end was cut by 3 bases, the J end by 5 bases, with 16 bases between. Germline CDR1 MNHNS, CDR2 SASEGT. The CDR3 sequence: CASSEQGSQYTEAFF. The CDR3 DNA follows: TGTGCCAGCAGTGAGCAGGGGTCTCAATATACTGAAGCTTTCTTT.

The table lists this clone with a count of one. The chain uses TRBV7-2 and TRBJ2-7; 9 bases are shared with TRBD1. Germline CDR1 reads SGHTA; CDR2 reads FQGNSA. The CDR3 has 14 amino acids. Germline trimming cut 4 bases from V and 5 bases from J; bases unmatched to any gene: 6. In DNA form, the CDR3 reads TGTGCCAGCAGCTCTGGGGGACAGGGAAACGAGCAGTACTTC. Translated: CASSSGGQGNEQYF. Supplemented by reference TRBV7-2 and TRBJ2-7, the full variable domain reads GAGVSQSPSNKVTEKGKDVELRCDPISGHTALYWYRQSLGQGLEFLIYFQGNSAPDKSGLPSDRFSAERTGGSVSTLTIQRTQQEDSAVYLCASSSGGQGNEQYFGPGTRLTVT.

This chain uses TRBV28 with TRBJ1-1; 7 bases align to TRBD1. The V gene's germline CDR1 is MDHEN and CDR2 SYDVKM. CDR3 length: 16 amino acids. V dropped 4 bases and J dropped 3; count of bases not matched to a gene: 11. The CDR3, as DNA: TGTGCCAGCAGTTCCCTCTTTGGCAGGGGGGACACTGAAGCTTTCTTT. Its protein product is CASSSLFGRGDTEAFF.

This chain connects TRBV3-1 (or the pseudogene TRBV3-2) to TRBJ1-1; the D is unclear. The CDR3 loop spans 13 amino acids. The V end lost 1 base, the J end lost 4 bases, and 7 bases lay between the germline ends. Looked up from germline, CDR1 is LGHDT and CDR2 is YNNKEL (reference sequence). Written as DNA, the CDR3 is TGTGCCAGCAGCCAAGTACCCGGCACTGAAGCTTTCTTT. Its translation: CASSQVPGTEAFF.

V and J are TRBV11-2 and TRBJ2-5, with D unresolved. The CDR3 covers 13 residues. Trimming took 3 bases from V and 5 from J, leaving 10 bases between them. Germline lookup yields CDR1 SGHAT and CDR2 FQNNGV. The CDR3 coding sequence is TGTGCCAGCAGCTTGAGCACGGAGGAGACCCAGTACTTC. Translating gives CASSLSTEETQYF.